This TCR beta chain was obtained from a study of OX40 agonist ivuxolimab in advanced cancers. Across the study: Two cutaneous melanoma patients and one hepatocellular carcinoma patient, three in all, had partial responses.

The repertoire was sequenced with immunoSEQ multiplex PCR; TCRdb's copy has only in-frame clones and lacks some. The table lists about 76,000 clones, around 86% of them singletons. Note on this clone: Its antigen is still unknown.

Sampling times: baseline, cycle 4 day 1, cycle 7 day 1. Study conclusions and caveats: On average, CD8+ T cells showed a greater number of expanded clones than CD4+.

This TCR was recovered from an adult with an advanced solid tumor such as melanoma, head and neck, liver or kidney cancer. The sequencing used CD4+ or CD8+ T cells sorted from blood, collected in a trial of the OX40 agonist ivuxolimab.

The CDR3 bases are TGTGCCAGCAGCCCTGGACAGGGGTCCTACAATGAGCAGTTCTTC. Translating it yields CASSPGQGSYNEQFF. The chain is built from TRBV7-8 and TRBJ2-1; 9 bases match TRBD1. Unmatched junction bases numbered 3, after V lost 5 bases and J lost 1 base. The CDR3 has 15 amino acids. CDR1 and CDR2 from the germline V gene are SGHVS and FQNEAQ.